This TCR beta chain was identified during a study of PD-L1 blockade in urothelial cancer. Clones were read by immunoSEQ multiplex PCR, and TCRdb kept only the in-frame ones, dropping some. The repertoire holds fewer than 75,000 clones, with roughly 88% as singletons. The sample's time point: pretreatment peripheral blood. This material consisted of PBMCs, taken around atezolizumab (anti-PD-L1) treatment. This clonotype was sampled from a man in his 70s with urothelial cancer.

The CDR3 nucleotides are TGTGCCAGCAGTAGTGGCGGTGAAAAACTGTTTTTT. The encoded protein is CASSSGGEKLFF. This rearrangement joins TRBV9 to TRBJ1-4; D unclear. Trimming pared 5 bases from V and 7 bases from J, leaving 9 bases between. The CDR3 totals 12 residues. CDR1 and CDR2 (germline): SGDLS, YYNGEE.